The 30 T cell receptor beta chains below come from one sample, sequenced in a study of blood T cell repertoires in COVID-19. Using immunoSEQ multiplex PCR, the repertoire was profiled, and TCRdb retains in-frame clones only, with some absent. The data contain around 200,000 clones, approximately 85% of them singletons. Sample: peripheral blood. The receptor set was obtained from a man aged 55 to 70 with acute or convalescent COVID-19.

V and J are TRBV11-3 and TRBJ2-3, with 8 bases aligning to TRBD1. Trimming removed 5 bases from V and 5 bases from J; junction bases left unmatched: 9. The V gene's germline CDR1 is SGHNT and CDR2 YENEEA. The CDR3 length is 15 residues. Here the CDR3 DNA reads TGTGCCAGCAGCACAAGACAGGGGACGGGAGATACGCAGTATTTT. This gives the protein CASSTRQGTGDTQYF.

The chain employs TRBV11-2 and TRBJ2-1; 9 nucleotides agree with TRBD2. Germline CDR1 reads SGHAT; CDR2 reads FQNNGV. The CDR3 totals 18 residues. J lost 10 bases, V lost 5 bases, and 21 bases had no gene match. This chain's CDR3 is CASSPRAGILAGPREQFF. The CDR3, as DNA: TGTGCCAGCAGCCCCCGCGCCGGGATTCTAGCGGGGCCCCGGGAGCAGTTCTTC.

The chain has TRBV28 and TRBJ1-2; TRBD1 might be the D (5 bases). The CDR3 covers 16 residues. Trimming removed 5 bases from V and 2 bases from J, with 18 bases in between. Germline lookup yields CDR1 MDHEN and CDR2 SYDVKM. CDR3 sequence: CASSVPRGTINYGYTF. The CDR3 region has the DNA TGTGCCAGCAGTGTCCCCCGGGGGACTATAAACTATGGCTACACCTTC.

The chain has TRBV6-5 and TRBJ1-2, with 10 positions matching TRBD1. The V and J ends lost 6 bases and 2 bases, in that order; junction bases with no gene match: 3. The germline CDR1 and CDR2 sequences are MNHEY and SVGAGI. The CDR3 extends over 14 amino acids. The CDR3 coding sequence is TGTGCCAGCAGACGGACAGGGGGAAACTATGGCTACACCTTC. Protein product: CASRRTGGNYGYTF.

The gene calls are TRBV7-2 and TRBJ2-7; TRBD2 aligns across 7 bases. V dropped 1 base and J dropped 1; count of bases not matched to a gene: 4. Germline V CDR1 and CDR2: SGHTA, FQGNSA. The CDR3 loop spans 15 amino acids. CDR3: CASSLGGGNSYEQYF. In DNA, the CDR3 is TGTGCCAGCAGCTTAGGGGGAGGGAATTCCTACGAGCAGTACTTC.

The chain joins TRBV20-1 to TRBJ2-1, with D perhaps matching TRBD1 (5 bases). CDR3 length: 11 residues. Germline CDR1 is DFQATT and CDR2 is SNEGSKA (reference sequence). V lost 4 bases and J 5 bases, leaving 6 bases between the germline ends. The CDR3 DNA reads TGCAGTGCTATAGGGGACAATGAGCAGTTCTTC. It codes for CSAIGDNEQFF.

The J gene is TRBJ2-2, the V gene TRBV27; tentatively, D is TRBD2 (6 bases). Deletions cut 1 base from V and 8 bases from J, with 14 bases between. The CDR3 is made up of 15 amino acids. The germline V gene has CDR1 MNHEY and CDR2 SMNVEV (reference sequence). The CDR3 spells CASSLYPRGTGELFF. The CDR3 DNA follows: TGTGCCAGCAGTTTATACCCCCGAGGGACTGGGGAGCTGTTTTTT.

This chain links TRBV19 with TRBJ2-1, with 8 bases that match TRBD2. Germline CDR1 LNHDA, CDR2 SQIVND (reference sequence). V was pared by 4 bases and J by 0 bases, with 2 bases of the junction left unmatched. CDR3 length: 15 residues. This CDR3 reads CASSTGTSSYNEQFF. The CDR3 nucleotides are TGTGCCAGTAGTACCGGGACTAGCTCCTACAATGAGCAGTTCTTC.

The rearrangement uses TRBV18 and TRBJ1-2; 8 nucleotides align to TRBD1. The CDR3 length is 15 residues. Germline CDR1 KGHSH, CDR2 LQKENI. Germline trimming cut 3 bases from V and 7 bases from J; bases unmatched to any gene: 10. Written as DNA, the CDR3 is TGTGCCAGCTCACCTACCGGGACAGGTTTCCCTGGCTACACCTTC. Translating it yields CASSPTGTGFPGYTF.

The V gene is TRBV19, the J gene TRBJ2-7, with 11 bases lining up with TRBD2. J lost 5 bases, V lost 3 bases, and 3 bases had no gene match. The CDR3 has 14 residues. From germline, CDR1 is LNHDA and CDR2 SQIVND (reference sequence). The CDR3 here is CASSITSGRDEQYF. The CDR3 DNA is TGTGCCAGTAGTATCACTAGCGGGAGAGACGAGCAGTACTTC.

Written as DNA, the CDR3 is TGTGCCAGCTCCCCGGTAGCGGGAGGGACCGGGGAGCTGTTTTTT. Encoded protein: CASSPVAGGTGELFF. The genes are TRBV7-3 and TRBJ2-2; 11 bases match TRBD2. The CDR3 runs to 15 residues. V shed 8 bases and J 5 bases; nucleotides not matched to a gene: 7. The germline gives CDR1 SGHTA, CDR2 FQGTGA. Variable domain in full (rest from reference TRBV7-3 and TRBJ2-2): GAGVSQTPSNKVTEKGKYVELRCDPISGHTALYWYRQSLGQGPEFLIYFQGTGAADDSGLPNDRFFAVRPEGSVSTLKIQRTERGDSAVYLCASSPVAGGTGELFFGEGSRLTVL.

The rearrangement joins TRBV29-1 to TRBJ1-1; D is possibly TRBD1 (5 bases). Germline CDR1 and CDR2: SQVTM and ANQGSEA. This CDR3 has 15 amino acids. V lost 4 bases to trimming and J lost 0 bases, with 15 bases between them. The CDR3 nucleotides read TGCAGCGTTGTCAAGGGGCTCTCCATGAACACTGAAGCTTTCTTT. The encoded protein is CSVVKGLSMNTEAFF.

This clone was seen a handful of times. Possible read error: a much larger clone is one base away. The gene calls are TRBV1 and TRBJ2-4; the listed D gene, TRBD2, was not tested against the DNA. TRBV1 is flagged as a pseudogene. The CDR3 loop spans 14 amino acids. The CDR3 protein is CTSSGVGGKNIQYF. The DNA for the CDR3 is TGCACCAGCAGCGGGGTGGGGGGGAAAAACATTCAGTACTTC.

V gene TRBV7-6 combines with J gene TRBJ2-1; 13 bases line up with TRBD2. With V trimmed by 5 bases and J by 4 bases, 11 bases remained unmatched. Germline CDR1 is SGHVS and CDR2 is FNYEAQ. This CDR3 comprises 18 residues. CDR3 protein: CASSIGLAGVPIYNEQFF. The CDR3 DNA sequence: TGTGCCAGCAGCATAGGACTAGCGGGAGTCCCAATTTACAATGAGCAGTTCTTC. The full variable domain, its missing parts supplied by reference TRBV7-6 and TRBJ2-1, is GAGVSQSPRYKVTKRGQDVALRCDPISGHVSLYWYRQALGQGPEFLTYFNYEAQQDKSGLPNDRFSAERPEGSISTLTIQRTEQRDSAMYRCASSIGLAGVPIYNEQFFGPGTRLTVL.

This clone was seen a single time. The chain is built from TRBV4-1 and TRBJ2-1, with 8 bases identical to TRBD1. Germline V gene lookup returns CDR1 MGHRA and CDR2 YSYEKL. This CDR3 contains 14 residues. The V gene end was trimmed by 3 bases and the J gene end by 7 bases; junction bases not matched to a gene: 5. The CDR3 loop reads CASSQTGEWNEQFF. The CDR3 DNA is TGCGCCAGCAGCCAGACAGGGGAATGGAATGAGCAGTTCTTC.

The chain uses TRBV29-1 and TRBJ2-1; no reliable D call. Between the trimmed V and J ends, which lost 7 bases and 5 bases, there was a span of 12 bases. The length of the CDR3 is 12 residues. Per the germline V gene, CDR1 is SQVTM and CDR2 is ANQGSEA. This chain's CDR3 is CSAARANNEQFF. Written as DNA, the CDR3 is TGCAGCGCCGCCCGCGCTAACAATGAGCAGTTCTTC.

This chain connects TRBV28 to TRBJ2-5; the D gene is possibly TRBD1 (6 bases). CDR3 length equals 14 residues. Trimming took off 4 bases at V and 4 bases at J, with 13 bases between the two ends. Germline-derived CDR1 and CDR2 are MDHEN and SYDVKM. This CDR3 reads CASSSGQSRETQYF. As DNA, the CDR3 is TGTGCCAGCAGTTCTGGACAGTCTAGAGAGACCCAGTACTTC.

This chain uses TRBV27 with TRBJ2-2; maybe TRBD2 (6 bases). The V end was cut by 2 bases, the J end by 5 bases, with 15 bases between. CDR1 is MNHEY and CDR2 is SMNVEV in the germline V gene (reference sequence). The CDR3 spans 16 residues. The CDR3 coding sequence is TGTGCCAGCAGTTTAGCATCCGGGAGAGAAACCGGGGAGCTGTTTTTT. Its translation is CASSLASGRETGELFF.

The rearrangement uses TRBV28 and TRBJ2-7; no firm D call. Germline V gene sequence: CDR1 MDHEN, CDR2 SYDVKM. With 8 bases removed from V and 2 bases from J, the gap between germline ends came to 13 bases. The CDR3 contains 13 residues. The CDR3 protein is CASRSSWPYEQYF. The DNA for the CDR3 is TGTGCCAGCCGGAGCTCCTGGCCCTACGAGCAGTACTTC.

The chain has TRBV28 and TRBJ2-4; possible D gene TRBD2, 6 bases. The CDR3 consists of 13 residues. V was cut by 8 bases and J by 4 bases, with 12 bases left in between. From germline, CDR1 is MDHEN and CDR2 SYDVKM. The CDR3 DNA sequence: TGTGCCAGCGGGGTAGCGGCTAAAAACATTCAGTACTTC. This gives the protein CASGVAAKNIQYF.

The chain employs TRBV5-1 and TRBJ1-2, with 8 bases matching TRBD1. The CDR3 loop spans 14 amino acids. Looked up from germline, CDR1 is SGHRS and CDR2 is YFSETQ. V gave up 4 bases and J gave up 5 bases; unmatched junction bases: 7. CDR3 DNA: TGCGCCAGCAGCAAGGACAGGGCCGGGTATGGCTACACCTTC. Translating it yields CASSKDRAGYGYTF.

The CDR3 DNA follows: TGTGCCAGCAGAACCCAACAGTCCGTGAACACTGAAGCTTTCTTT. It is translated as CASRTQQSVNTEAFF. The genes are TRBV2 and TRBJ1-1, with D uncertain. V dropped 6 bases and J dropped 0 bases, with 14 bases sitting between them. Germline V gives CDR1 SNHLY, CDR2 FYNNEI. The CDR3 is 15 residues long.

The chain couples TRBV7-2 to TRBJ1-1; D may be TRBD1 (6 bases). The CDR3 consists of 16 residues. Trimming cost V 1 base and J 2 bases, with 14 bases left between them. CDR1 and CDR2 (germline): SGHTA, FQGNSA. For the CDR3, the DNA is TGTGCCAGCAGCTTAGACCCGGGACATCTCAACACTGAAGCTTTCTTT. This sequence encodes CASSLDPGHLNTEAFF.

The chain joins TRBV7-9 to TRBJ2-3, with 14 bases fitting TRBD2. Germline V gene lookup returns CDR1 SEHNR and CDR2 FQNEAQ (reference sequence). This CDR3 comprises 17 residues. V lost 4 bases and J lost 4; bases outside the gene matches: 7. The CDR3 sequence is CASSSWTSGGTADTQYF. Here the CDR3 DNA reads TGTGCCAGCAGCTCCTGGACTAGCGGGGGGACCGCAGATACGCAGTATTTT.

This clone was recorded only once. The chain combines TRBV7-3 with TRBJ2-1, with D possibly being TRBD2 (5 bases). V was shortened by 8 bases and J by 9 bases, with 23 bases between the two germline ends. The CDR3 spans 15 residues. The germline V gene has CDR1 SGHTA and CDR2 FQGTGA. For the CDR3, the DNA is TGTGCCAGCCAAGCCGGGGAGAAGGATAACGTTGAGCAGTTCTTC. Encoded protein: CASQAGEKDNVEQFF.

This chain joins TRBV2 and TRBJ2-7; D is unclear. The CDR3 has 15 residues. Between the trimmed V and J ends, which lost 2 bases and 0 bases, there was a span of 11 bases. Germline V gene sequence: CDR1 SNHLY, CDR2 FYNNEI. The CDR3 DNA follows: TGTGCCAGCAGTGAACAACAAACAAGCTCCTACGAGCAGTACTTC. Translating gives CASSEQQTSSYEQYF.

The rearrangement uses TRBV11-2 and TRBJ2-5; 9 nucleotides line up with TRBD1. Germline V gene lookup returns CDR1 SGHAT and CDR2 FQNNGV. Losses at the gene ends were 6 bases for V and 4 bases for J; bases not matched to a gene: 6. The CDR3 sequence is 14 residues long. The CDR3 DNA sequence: TGTGCCAGCAGGCTAACAGGGGGCCCAGAGACCCAGTACTTC. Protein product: CASRLTGGPETQYF.

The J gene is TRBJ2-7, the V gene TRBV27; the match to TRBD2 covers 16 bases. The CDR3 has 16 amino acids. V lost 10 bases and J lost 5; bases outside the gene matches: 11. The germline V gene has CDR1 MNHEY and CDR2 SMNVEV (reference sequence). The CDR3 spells CAKSGTSGRAGNEQYF. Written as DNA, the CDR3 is TGTGCCAAGAGCGGGACTAGCGGGAGGGCCGGGAACGAGCAGTACTTC.

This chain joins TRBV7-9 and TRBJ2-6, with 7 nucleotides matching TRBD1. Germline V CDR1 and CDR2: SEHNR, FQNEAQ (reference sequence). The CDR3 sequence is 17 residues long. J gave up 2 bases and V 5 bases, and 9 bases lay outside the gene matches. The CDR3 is CASSQGQSLAGANVLTF. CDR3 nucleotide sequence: TGTGCCAGCAGCCAGGGACAGTCATTAGCTGGGGCCAACGTCCTGACTTTC.

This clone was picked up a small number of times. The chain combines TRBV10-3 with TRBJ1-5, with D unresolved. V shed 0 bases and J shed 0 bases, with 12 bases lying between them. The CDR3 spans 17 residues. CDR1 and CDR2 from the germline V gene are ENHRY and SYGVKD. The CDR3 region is CAISESMSGYSNQPQHF. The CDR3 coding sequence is TGTGCCATCAGTGAGTCGATGAGCGGATATAGCAATCAGCCCCAGCATTTT.